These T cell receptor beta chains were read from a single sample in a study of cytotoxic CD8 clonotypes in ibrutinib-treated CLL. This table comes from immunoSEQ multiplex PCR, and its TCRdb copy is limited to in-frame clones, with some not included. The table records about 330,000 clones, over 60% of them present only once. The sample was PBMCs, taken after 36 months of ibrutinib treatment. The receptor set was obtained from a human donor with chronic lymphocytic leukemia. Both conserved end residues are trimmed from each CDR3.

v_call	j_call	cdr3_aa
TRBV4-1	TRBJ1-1	ASSRLGRSSYTEAF
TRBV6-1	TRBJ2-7	ASSERQGATYEQY
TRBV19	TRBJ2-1	ASNPTSGDYNEQF
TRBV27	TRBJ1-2	ASSSGDGYT
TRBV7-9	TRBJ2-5	ASSLGTGRETQY
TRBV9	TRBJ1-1	ASSVAGTANTEAF
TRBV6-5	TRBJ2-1	ASSSRGLAGIGEQF
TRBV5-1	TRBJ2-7	ASSFRDSPYEQY
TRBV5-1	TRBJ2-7	ASSLVPPYEQY
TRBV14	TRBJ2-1	ASSQVLGTEQF
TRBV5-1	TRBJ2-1	ASSLPGTGGLSEQF
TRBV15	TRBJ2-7	ATSTDYRGEQY
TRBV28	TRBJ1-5	ASSSTGTGGGNQPQH
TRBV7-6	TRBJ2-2	ASSARAGGPSGELF
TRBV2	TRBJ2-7	ASSPHRRDSGFYEQY
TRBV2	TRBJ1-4	ATQMEGGGEKLF
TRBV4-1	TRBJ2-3	ASSRGLAVTDTQY
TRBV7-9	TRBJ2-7	ASSVTSANYEQY
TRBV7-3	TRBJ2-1	ASSLGTSGGNEQF
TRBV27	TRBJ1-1	ASSSHRGTEAF
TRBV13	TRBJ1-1	ASSSIRRQGLNTEAF
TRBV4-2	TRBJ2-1	ASSQGAGRSYNEQF
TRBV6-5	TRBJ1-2	ASIPLGGAGYGYT
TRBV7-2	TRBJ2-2	ASSSGGVGSGELF
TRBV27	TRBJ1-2	ASRGRGQGTNYGYT
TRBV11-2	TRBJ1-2	ASSLEWTDYGYT
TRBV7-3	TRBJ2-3	ASSLVGSTDTQY
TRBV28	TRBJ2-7	ASSLYRIHNGEQY
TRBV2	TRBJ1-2	ASSEAFKGDGYT
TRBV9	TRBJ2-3	ASSDDPDTDTQY
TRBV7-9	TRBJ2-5	ASSFGLAGVETQY
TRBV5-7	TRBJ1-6	ASSFNVGEGFNSPLH
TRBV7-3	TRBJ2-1	ASSAPGLAGSNEQF
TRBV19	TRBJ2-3	ASSPVSTHTDTQY
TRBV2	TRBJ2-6	ASSEYFPGANVLT
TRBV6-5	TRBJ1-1	ASSYLGGTEAF
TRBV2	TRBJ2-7	ASSAPGKSSYEQY
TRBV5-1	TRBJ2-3	ASGGALSTDTQY
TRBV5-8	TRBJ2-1	ASSLPSGTYNEQF
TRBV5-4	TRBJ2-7	ASSFYASDKNPR
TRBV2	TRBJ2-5	ANLRTGGQETQY
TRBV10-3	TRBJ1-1	AISPRDYTEAF
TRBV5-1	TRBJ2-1	ASNHRDSYNEQF
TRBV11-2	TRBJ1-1	ASSLVSVRLNTEAF
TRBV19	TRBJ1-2	ASRYGGRDYGYT
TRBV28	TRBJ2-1	ASSSRGLVGSYNEQF
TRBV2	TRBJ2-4	ASSEANLNIQY
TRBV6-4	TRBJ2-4	ASSDRGRHIQY
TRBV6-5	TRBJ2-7	ASSSQDAAREQY
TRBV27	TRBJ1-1	ASGGRGPEAF
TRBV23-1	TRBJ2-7	ASSQSCVDEQY
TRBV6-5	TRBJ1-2	ASSYSTGNSYGYT
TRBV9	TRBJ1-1	ASSQTAGNTEAF
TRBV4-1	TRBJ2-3	ASSQVAAASGATDTQY
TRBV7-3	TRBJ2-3	ASSPPGQGTDTQY
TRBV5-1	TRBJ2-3	ASSLKTGVTDTQY
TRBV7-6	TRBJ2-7	ARTGPGEQY
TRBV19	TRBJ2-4	ASSIQGSDIQY
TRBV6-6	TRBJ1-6	ASSTTGAKNSPLH